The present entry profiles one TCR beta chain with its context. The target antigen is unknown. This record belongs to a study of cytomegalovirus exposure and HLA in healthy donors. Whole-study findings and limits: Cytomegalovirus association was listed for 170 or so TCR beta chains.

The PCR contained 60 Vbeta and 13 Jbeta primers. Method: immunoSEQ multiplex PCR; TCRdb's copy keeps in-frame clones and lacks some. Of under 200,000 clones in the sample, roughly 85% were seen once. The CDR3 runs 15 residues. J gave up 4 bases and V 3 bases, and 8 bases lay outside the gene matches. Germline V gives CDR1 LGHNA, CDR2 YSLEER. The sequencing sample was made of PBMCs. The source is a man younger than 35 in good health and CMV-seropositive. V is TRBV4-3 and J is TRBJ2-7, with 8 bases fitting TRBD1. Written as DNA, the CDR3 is TGCGCCAGCAGCCACGTTAGACAGGGGCTATACGAGCAGTACTTC. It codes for CASSHVRQGLYEQYF.